These 6 T cell receptor beta chains share one sample of origin, sequenced in a study of cytomegalovirus exposure and HLA in healthy donors. Use of 60 Vbeta and 13 Jbeta primers characterized the PCR. The protocol was immunoSEQ multiplex PCR, while the TCRdb copy is restricted to in-frame clones and leaves out a portion. The table records 150,000 to 200,000 clones, around 76% of them present only once. The sequenced sample was PBMCs. The receptors here all came from a middle-aged man in good health and CMV-seronegative.

The table lists this clone with a count of one. V and J are TRBV29-1 and TRBJ1-2; 10 bases match TRBD1. In germline, CDR1 is SQVTM, CDR2 ANQGSEA. Unmatched junction bases numbered 7, after V lost 4 bases and J lost 8 bases. The CDR3 spans 13 residues. The CDR3 sequence is CSVGGTGVQGYTF. CDR3 coding DNA: TGCAGCGTTGGAGGGACAGGGGTTCAAGGCTACACCTTC.

The chain combines TRBV7-8 with TRBJ2-7, with 9 bases aligning to TRBD2. CDR1 SGHVS and CDR2 FQNEAQ come from the germline V gene. This CDR3 is built from 16 residues. Trimming took 1 base from V and 5 from J; bases not matched to a gene: 9. The CDR3 DNA follows: TGTGCCAGCAGCTTAGAAGGGACTAGCAATTCCGACGAGCAGTACGTC. This translates into CASSLEGTSNSDEQYV.

V gene TRBV6-1 combines with J gene TRBJ1-2; D not certain. From germline, CDR1 is MNHNS and CDR2 SASEGT. The CDR3 spans 13 residues. The ends were cut back, 8 bases at V and 2 bases at J, with 12 bases in the middle. The CDR3 protein is CASAGLRNYGYTF. The CDR3, as DNA: TGTGCCAGCGCCGGACTGAGAAACTATGGCTACACCTTC.

This clone occurred a few times. The rearrangement links TRBV5-1 to TRBJ2-3, with TRBD2 matching over 15 bases. The trim removed 4 bases at V and 0 bases at J, leaving 3 bases unmatched. Germline CDR1 and CDR2: SGHRS and YFSETQ. CDR3 length: 17 amino acids. The CDR3: CASSTGTSGRSTDTQYF. Written as DNA, the CDR3 is TGCGCCAGCAGCACCGGGACTAGCGGGAGGAGCACAGATACGCAGTATTTT.

This clone was seen more than once but under ten times. The chain combines TRBV7-2 with TRBJ2-7; maybe TRBD2 (6 bases). The CDR3 contains 14 residues. Per germline, CDR1 SGHTA and CDR2 FQGNSA. V shed 4 bases and J shed 0 bases, with 10 bases lying between them. The CDR3 region has the DNA TGTGCCAGCAGCTATGGGGGGAACTCCTACGAGCAGTACTTC. This translates into CASSYGGNSYEQYF.

The chain recombines TRBV19 with TRBJ2-1, with D uncertain. This CDR3 contains 12 residues. Trimming removed 3 bases from V and 7 bases from J, with 7 bases in between. The V gene's germline CDR1 is LNHDA and CDR2 SQIVND (reference sequence). CDR3 sequence reads: CASSISVNEQFF. The CDR3 coding sequence is TGTGCCAGTAGTATTTCAGTGAATGAGCAGTTCTTC.